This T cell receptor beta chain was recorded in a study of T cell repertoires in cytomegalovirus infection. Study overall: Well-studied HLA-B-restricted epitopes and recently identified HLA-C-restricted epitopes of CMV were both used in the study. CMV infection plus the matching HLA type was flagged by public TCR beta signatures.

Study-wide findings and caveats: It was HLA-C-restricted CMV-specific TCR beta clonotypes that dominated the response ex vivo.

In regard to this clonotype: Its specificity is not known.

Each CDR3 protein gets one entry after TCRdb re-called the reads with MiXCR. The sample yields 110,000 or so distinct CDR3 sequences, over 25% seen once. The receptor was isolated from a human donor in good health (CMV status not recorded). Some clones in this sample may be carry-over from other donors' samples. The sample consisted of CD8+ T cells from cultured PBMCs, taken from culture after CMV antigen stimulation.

The DNA of the CDR3 is TGTGCCAGCAGCTTGTACAGGACTTATAATTCACCCCTCCACTTT. It translates to CASSLYRTYNSPLHF. This chain joins TRBV5-6 and TRBJ1-6; D possibly corresponds to TRBD1 (5 bases). Germline-derived CDR1 and CDR2 are SGHDT and YYEEEE. The CDR3 length is 15 residues. Deletions cut 1 base from V and 4 bases from J, with 9 bases between.